This section outlines one TCR beta chain sequence together with its context. Its matching antigen is unknown. The CDR3 loop spans 11 amino acids. V lost 6 bases, J lost 3 bases, and 5 bases lay in between. Germline V gives CDR1 MDHEN, CDR2 SYDVKM. The data were obtained in a study of cytotoxic CD8 clonotypes in ibrutinib-treated CLL. Study-level points and caveats: Circulating CD8+ T-cell counts were tracked by baseline clonality, which exceeded that of age-matched healthy donors. Clonality rose at ibrutinib response, held steady in sustained remission, and fell toward baseline at progression. Once treatment began, public clonotypes, which were uncommon, contracted or stayed stable.

Sequencing was designed to attain a depth spanning 1 in 200,000 to 1 in 1 million T cells. TCRdb's copy holds only in-frame clones and misses some; the assay was immunoSEQ multiplex PCR. The sample has 90,000 to 100,000 clones; 70% to 80% are singletons. The receptor was isolated from a human donor with chronic lymphocytic leukemia. The genes are TRBV28 and TRBJ2-5; no definite D call. Material: PBMCs, obtained after 12 months of ibrutinib treatment. The CDR3 region is CASRRKETQYF. DNA for the CDR3: TGTGCCAGCAGACGGAAAGAGACCCAGTACTTC.